Listed below are T cell receptor beta chains from one sample, sequenced in a study of lymphopenia after photon versus proton radiotherapy. Produced via immunoSEQ multiplex PCR; TCRdb's table is partial and in-frame only. Of approximately 160,000 clones listed, around 85% were seen once; the top ten hold approximately 4.7%. Specimen: peripheral blood, collected from a patient treated with photon-based radiotherapy. Receptors were obtained from a man aged 45-65 years with gastric cancer. CDR3s include the opening cysteine and the closing phenylalanine or tryptophan. Each record gives: CDR3 protein, J gene, V gene.

cdr3_aa: CASSVGEGNNEKLFF
j_call: TRBJ1-4
v_call: TRBV9

cdr3_aa: CASSTRTGYSNQPQHF
j_call: TRBJ1-5
v_call: TRBV19

cdr3_aa: CASSSLAGVFNEQFF
j_call: TRBJ2-1
v_call: TRBV7-8

cdr3_aa: CASSPKGTGSYEQYF
j_call: TRBJ2-7
v_call: TRBV14

cdr3_aa: CASSPTGELFF
j_call: TRBJ2-2
v_call: TRBV7-9

cdr3_aa: CASSKRGTRFVQETQYF
j_call: TRBJ2-5
v_call: TRBV19

cdr3_aa: CASIGSSYEQYF
j_call: TRBJ2-7
v_call: TRBV6-5

cdr3_aa: CASSQVKASLSSGANVLTF
j_call: TRBJ2-6
v_call: TRBV14

cdr3_aa: CAWSVAGARTGELFF
j_call: TRBJ2-2
v_call: TRBV30

cdr3_aa: CASGLGSGLYAQYF
j_call: TRBJ2-7
v_call: TRBV5-1

cdr3_aa: CASSFYPTSGRGLAYEQYF
j_call: TRBJ2-7
v_call: TRBV7-2

cdr3_aa: CASRYRQETQYF
j_call: TRBJ2-5
v_call: TRBV7-9

cdr3_aa: CASSQEIAKNIQYF
j_call: TRBJ2-4
v_call: TRBV18

cdr3_aa: CASSYGGRGNQPQHF
j_call: TRBJ1-5
v_call: TRBV6-6

cdr3_aa: CASSERGASSYNEQFF
j_call: TRBJ2-1
v_call: TRBV2

cdr3_aa: CASKLTSANYGYTF
j_call: TRBJ1-2
v_call: TRBV28